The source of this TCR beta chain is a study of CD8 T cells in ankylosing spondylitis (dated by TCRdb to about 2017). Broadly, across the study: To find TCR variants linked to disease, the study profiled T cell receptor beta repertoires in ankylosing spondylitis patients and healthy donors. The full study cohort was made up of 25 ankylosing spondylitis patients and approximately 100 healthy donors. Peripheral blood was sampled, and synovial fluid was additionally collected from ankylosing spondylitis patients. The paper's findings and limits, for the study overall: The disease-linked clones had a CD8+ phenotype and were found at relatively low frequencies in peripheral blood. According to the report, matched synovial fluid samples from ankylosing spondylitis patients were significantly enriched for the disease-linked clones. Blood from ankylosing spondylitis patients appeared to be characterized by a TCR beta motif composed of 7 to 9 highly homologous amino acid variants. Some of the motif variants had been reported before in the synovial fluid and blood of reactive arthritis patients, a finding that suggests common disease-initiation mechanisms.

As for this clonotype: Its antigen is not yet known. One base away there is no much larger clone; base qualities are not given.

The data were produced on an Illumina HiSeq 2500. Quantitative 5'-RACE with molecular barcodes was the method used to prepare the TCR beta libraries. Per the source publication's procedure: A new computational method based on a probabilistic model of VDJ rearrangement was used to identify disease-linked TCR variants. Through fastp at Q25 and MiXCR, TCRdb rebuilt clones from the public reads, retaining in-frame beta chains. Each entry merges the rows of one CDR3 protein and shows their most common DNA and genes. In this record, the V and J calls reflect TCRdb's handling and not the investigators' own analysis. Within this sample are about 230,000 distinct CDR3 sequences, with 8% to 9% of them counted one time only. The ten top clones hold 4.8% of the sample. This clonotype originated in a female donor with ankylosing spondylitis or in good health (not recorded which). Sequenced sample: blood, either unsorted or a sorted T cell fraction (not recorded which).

The CDR3 in this case is CASSLLGARGSPLHF. The DNA sequence reads TGTGCCAGCAGCTTATTGGGGGCTCGGGGTTCACCCCTCCACTTT. The V and J segments used are TRBV7-2 and TRBJ1-6; the D gene is possibly TRBD1, with 6 bases matching. V was cut back by 2 bases and J by 9 bases, leaving a gap of 14 bases between them. Taken from the germline V gene, the CDR1 and CDR2 loops are SGHTA and FQGNSA. There are 15 amino acids in the CDR3, from cysteine to phenylalanine inclusive. Only CDR3 DNA remains: 45 bases, in frame from the first base.